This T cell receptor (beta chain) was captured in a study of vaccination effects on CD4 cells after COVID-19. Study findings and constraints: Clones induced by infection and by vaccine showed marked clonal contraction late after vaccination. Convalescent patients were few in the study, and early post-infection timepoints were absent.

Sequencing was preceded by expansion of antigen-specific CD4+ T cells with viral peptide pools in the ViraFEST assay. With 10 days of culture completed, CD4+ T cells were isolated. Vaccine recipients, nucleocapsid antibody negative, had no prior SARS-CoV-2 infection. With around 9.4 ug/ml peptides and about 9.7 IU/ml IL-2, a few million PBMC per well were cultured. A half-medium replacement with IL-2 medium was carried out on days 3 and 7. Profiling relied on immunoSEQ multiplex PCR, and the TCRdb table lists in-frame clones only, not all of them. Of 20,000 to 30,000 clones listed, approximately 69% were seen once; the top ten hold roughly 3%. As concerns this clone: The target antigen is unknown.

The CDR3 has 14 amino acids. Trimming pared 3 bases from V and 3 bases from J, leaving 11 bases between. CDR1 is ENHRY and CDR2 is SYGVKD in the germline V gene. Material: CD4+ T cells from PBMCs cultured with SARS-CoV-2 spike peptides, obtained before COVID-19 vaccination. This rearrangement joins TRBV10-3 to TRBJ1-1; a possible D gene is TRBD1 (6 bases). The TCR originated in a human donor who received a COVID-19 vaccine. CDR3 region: CAISDRGGDTEAFF. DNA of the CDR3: TGTGCCATCAGTGACAGGGGAGGGGACACTGAAGCTTTCTTT.